This TCR beta chain was retrieved from a study of cytomegalovirus exposure and HLA in healthy donors. About the research overall: From HLA-typed donors, an early data release held around 80 million unique TCRs. Most donors, less than 85% of roughly 400 genotyped, fell in the Caucasian-associated ancestry cluster.

This CDR3 spans 13 amino acids. V dropped 3 bases and J dropped 0 bases, with 5 bases sitting between them. Germline assignment: CDR1 KGHSH and CDR2 LQKENI. 60 Vbeta and 13 Jbeta primers were used in PCR. TCRdb keeps only in-frame clones here, not all; method: immunoSEQ multiplex PCR. The table lists 150,000 to 200,000 clones, 80% of them singletons. About this clone: Its matching antigen is unknown.

Study-wide points: The listing of 150 or so TCR beta chains classed them as cytomegalovirus-associated. Published work reported that the classifier diagnosed cytomegalovirus status with high specificity and sensitivity.

The chain joins TRBV18 to TRBJ2-5; D is undetermined. The sample was PBMCs. The TCR was taken from a woman in her forties or fifties in good health and CMV-seronegative. CDR3 in DNA: TGTGCCAGCTCACCCTCCCACCAAGAGACCCAGTACTTC. Residues: CASSPSHQETQYF.